The next 9 T cell receptor beta chains were all read from a single sample in a study of cytomegalovirus exposure and HLA in healthy donors. Primers included in the PCR were 60 Vbeta and 13 Jbeta primers. Assay used: immunoSEQ multiplex PCR; TCRdb lists only in-frame clones, some missing. The table lists fewer than 200,000 clones, roughly three quarters of them singletons. The sample was PBMCs. The receptors stem from a man aged 40-55 years in good health and CMV-seropositive.

The chain couples TRBV11-1 to TRBJ2-7, with D possibly TRBD1 on 5 matching bases. Germline CDR1 and CDR2: SGHAT and FQDESV (reference sequence). The CDR3 totals 14 residues. The V and J ends lost 3 bases and 5 bases respectively, with 14 bases between them. The DNA of the CDR3 is TGTGCCAGCAGCTTCGGACACCGAGTTAACGAGCAGTACTTC. Translated: CASSFGHRVNEQYF.

This chain joins TRBV9 and TRBJ1-1, with D uncertain. The CDR3 spans 16 residues. Germline lookup yields CDR1 SGDLS and CDR2 YYNGEE. V was pared by 0 bases and J by 0 bases, with 12 bases between. The CDR3: CASSVVPGGMNTEAFF. DNA of the CDR3: TGTGCCAGCAGCGTAGTACCTGGCGGGATGAACACTGAAGCTTTCTTT.

The chain has TRBV5-4 and TRBJ1-6; 8 bases line up with TRBD1. The trim removed 3 bases at V and 7 bases at J, leaving 21 bases unmatched. CDR3 size: 20 residues. The V gene's germline CDR1 is SGHNT and CDR2 YYREEE (reference sequence). The CDR3 here is CASSSAKGTGLNTPNSPLHF. The DNA of the CDR3 is TGTGCCAGCAGCTCCGCAAAGGGGACAGGTCTAAATACCCCAAATTCACCCCTCCACTTT.

The chain couples TRBV5-1 to TRBJ1-5; D gene ambiguous. Germline V CDR1 and CDR2: SGHRS, YFSETQ. The CDR3 is 13 amino acids. V was pared by 0 bases and J by 5 bases, with 6 bases between. CDR3 sequence (DNA): TGCGCCAGCAGCTTGGGGCAGGATCAGCCCCAGCATTTT. This encodes CASSLGQDQPQHF.

The chain couples TRBV9 to TRBJ2-4, with a weak D call TRBD2 (6 bases). Germline CDR1 reads SGDLS; CDR2 reads YYNGEE. The V and J ends lost 4 bases and 0 bases respectively, with 8 bases between them. CDR3 length equals 14 residues. The DNA for the CDR3 is TGTGCCAGCAGCCCGGGACTAGCCAAAAACATTCAGTACTTC. Protein: CASSPGLAKNIQYF.

The CDR3 region has the DNA TGTGCCAGCAGCTCAGAACATCTCTCTGGAAACACCATATATTTT. It encodes CASSSEHLSGNTIYF. The chain employs TRBV7-6 and TRBJ1-3; D uncertain. The length of the CDR3 is 15 residues. Per germline, CDR1 SGHVS and CDR2 FNYEAQ. Between the trimmed V and J ends, which lost 4 bases and 0 bases, there was a span of 10 bases.

This clone was seen more than once but under ten times. The chain carries TRBV7-2 and TRBJ2-1, with unresolved D. Germline lookup yields CDR1 SGHTA and CDR2 FQGNSA. This CDR3 is built from 13 residues. V lost 5 bases, J lost 4 bases, and 9 bases lay in between. CDR3 in DNA: TGTGCCAGCAGCGAGACAACTTACAATGAGCAGTTCTTC. Translated: CASSETTYNEQFF.

The chain uses TRBV5-8 and TRBJ2-5, with TRBD1 identical over 7 bases. This CDR3 region has 15 residues. The germline gives CDR1 SGHTS, CDR2 YDEGEE. V lost 4 bases to trimming and J lost 5 bases; unmatched junction nucleotides: 11. In DNA form, the CDR3 reads TGTGCCAGCAGCCAAGGACAGGCCCTAAGGGAGACCCAGTACTTC. Encoded protein: CASSQGQALRETQYF.

The V call is TRBV7-2, the J call TRBJ2-1; 8 bases line up with TRBD2. The CDR3 length is 17 residues. Germline CDR1 SGHTA, CDR2 FQGNSA. V dropped 1 base and J dropped 6; count of bases not matched to a gene: 11. CDR3 protein: CASSLGSGRGALNEQFF. CDR3 coding DNA: TGTGCCAGCAGCTTAGGGTCCGGGCGGGGGGCCCTCAATGAGCAGTTCTTC.